The 6 T cell receptor beta chains below all came from one sample that was sequenced in a study of T cell changes during pregnancy in multiple sclerosis (dated by TCRdb to between 2018 and 2020). The library was prepared using the immunoSEQ multiplex PCR assay. In its TCRdb copy, this immuneACCESS table keeps in-frame sequences only and misses some clones. Where compared with another copy, unresolved V genes explain less than half of these, and the others have no known cause. A total of 40,000 to 60,000 clones appear in this sample, around 93% of them only once. The ten largest clonotypes hold 10% of the sample. Sequencing used CD8+ T cells from peripheral blood mononuclear cells, obtained after pregnancy. All receptors derive from a female donor with multiple sclerosis, enrolled in a pregnancy study.

The CDR3 DNA sequence: TGTGCCAGCCGTTACGGCGGCGAAGGTGCCTCCTACGAGCAGTACTTC. It yields the protein CASRYGGEGASYEQYF. The chain uses TRBV2 and TRBJ2-7; unclear D gene. CDR1 is SNHLY, CDR2 FYNNEI, per germline. The CDR3 has 16 amino acids. V lost 8 bases to trimming and J lost 0 bases, with 20 bases between them.

V and J are TRBV6-1 and TRBJ1-5; D uncertain. The germline V and J ends were trimmed by 2 bases and 0 bases, with 8 bases remaining between them. The CDR3 contains 15 residues. CDR1 and CDR2 from the germline V gene are MNHNS and SASEGT. CDR3 amino acids: CASSEQYYSNQPQHF. The CDR3 nucleotides are TGTGCCAGCAGTGAACAGTATTATAGCAATCAGCCCCAGCATTTT.

The chain links TRBV11-2 to TRBJ2-7, with D perhaps matching TRBD1 (6 bases). CDR1 and CDR2 from the germline V gene are SGHAT and FQNNGV. V was cut by 7 bases and J by 6 bases, with 16 bases left in between. The CDR3 contains 13 residues. As DNA, the CDR3 is TGTGCCAGCACAGGGGTCGGAGAAATCGAGCAGTACTTC. Protein sequence: CASTGVGEIEQYF. Full variable domain (rest looked up from reference TRBV11-2 and TRBJ2-7): EAGVAQSPRYKIIEKRQSVAFWCNPISGHATLYWYQQILGQGPKLLIQFQNNGVVDDSQLPKDRFSAERLKGVDSTLKIQPAKLEDSAVYLCASTGVGEIEQYFGPGTRLTVT.

The chain uses TRBV30 and TRBJ1-3; possible D gene TRBD1, 5 bases. This CDR3 is 13 amino acids long. Germline assignment: CDR1 GTSNPN and CDR2 SVGIG (reference sequence). Trimming left V 0 bases short and J 7 bases short, with 10 bases between. The CDR3 DNA sequence: TGTGCCTGGAGTGTAGGGGTTTGGAACACCATATATTTT. It translates to CAWSVGVWNTIYF.

Regarding this clone: At one end the junction does not follow the germline gene, possibly because of a read error. This rearrangement joins TRBV19 to TRBJ2-7; TRBD1 matches 12 bases. CDR1 LNHDA and CDR2 SQIVND come from the germline V gene (reference sequence). This CDR3 contains 13 residues. The CDR3 nucleotides are TGTGCCAGTAGTTCCCGGGACAGGGGGCGCTTGGACTTC. Translated: CASSSRDRGRLDF. The full variable domain, rest sourced from reference TRBV19 and TRBJ2-7, is DGGITQSPKYLFRKEGQNVTLSCEQNLNHDAMYWYRQDPGQGLRLIYYSQIVNDFQKGDIAEGYSVSREKKESFPLTVTSAQKNPTAFYLCASSSRDRGRLDFGPGTRLTVT.

This chain links TRBV9 with TRBJ1-5, with a tentative D call TRBD1 (6 bases). V lost 0 bases to trimming and J lost 1 base, with 11 bases between them. Germline assignment: CDR1 SGDLS and CDR2 YYNGEE. This CDR3 region has 16 residues. The CDR3 DNA follows: TGTGCCAGCAGCGTAGGCGTAGGGGGAAGCAATCAGCCCCAGCATTTT. Protein: CASSVGVGGSNQPQHF.